The clone carrying this T cell receptor (beta chain) turned up a few times. The antigen is not known. This table comes from immunoSEQ multiplex PCR, and its TCRdb copy is limited to in-frame clones, with some not included. Of almost 30,000 clones in the sample, around 74% were seen once. The data derive from a study of vaccination effects on CD4 cells after COVID-19. Prior to sequencing, the ViraFEST assay stimulated PBMC with viral peptide pools, which expanded the antigen-specific CD4+ T cells. The culture ran for nine to ten days, and then CD4+ T cells were isolated. All study participants received two doses of BNT162b2 or mRNA-1273 vaccine. This CDR3 comprises 14 residues. The germline gives CDR1 MNHNY, CDR2 SVGAGI (reference sequence). V lost 11 bases to trimming and J lost 1 base, with 14 bases between them.

Sample: CD4+ T cells from PBMCs cultured with HCoV-OC43 spike peptides, taken after COVID-19 vaccination. Subset in this sample: HCoV-OC43 spike overlapping peptide pool stimulation. The TCR comes from a human donor who received a COVID-19 vaccine. The chain employs TRBV6-6 and TRBJ2-2; D is perhaps TRBD1 (5 bases). The CDR3, as DNA: TGTGCCGCAACTCTTGACAGGAACACCGGGGAGCTGTTTTTT. Translated: CAATLDRNTGELFF.